This entry concerns a single T cell receptor (beta chain). The data derive from a study of cytomegalovirus exposure and HLA in healthy donors. Amplification used 60 Vbeta primers and 13 Jbeta primers. Sequenced by immunoSEQ multiplex PCR; TCRdb stores in-frame clones only, minus some. This sample's table reports nearly 200,000 clones. CDR1 is SGHRS and CDR2 is YFSETQ in the germline V gene. The CDR3 spans 17 residues. V lost 1 base to trimming and J lost 2 bases, with 19 bases between them. The material sequenced was PBMCs. The receptor was isolated from a boy younger than 18 in good health and CMV-seronegative. This chain connects TRBV5-1 to TRBJ2-7; no clear D gene. The CDR3 bases are TGCGCCAGCAGCTTGCTCCGGTCAGGAATCTCAACCTACGAGCAGTACTTC. It translates to CASSLLRSGISTYEQYF. Full variable domain (outside the CDR3, taken from reference TRBV5-1 and TRBJ2-7): KAGVTQTPRYLIKTRGQQVTLSCSPISGHRSVSWYQQTPGQGLQFLFEYFSETQRNKGNFPGRFSGRQFSNSRSEMNVSTLELGDSALYLCASSLLRSGISTYEQYFGPGTRLTVT.